This TCR beta chain was identified during a study of cytotoxic CD8 clonotypes in ibrutinib-treated CLL. Study-level information: It was after a median approximately twelve months of treatment, range 6 to 36, that response samples were taken.

Per the germline V gene, CDR1 is GTSNPN and CDR2 is SVGIG (reference sequence). The CDR3 has 13 amino acids. Trimming took off 0 bases at V and 2 bases at J, with 5 bases between the two ends. TCRdb's copy holds only in-frame clones and misses some; the assay was immunoSEQ multiplex PCR. The sample lists roughly 150,000 clones; about 80% were seen once. This chain links TRBV30 with TRBJ2-1; D ambiguous. The sample here was PBMCs, taken after 24 months of ibrutinib treatment. The TCR was taken from a human donor with chronic lymphocytic leukemia. DNA of the CDR3: TGTGCCTGGAGTGTGAAGCCCTACAATGAGCAGTTCTTC. It translates to CAWSVKPYNEQFF.